This TCR beta chain was found in a study of T-cell memory formation after mild COVID-19. On the study more broadly: The study found TCR clusters largely donor specific. Findings and limits, study-wide: Shrinking CD4+ clones resided mostly in CM and EM, and CD8+ ones in EMRA. From day 15 to 85, contracting clones were balanced between CD4 and CD8, whereas later expanders leaned toward CD4+. Second-wave clones peaking on day 37 lacked confirmed SARS-CoV-2 specificity.

As to this clonotype: As yet, its antigen is unknown.

The V gene end was trimmed by 0 bases and the J gene end by 6 bases; junction bases not matched to a gene: 11. Germline V gene sequence: CDR1 LGHNA, CDR2 YSLEER. CDR3 length equals 16 residues. In TCRdb, the 5' RACE reads were re-called with MiXCR into one record per CDR3 protein. The sample shows approximately 110,000 distinct CDR3 sequences, around a fifth of them seen only once. Sequencing was carried out using PBMCs or a T cell subset sorted from them (not recorded which). The J gene is TRBJ2-7, the V gene TRBV4-3; TRBD2 matches at 7 bases. The receptor's source is a man in his late teens or twenties who had mild COVID-19 (a few samples of this study predate the infection). Cell type and time point are not known. CDR3 amino acids: CASSQDVLGGRREQYF. For the CDR3, the DNA is TGCGCCAGCAGCCAAGATGTACTCGGGGGGAGACGCGAGCAGTACTTC.